This record concerns one T cell receptor (beta chain) sequence. This record belongs to a study of blood T cell repertoires in COVID-19. Study-wide context: Acute and convalescent COVID-19 specimens originated in the United States, Italy and Spain.

CDR3 length: 13 residues. V lost 8 bases and J lost 4, with 12 bases in between. From germline, CDR1 is MNHEY and CDR2 SVGAGI. In the original processing: Using reference gene primer amplification, nucleated cell counts were estimated. Sequencing used immunoSEQ multiplex PCR; TCRdb keeps in-frame clones, though not all of them. V and J calls and clone size follow that table, whereas D and trimming were derived from the DNA. Here the sample spans roughly 41,000 clones, about 82% being singletons. The TCR comes from a man aged 45 to 65 with active COVID-19. The specimen sequenced was peripheral blood. The chain has TRBV6-5 and TRBJ1-3; maybe TRBD1 (6 bases). CDR3 coding DNA: TGTGCCAGCCGCCAGGGGATCGGAAACACCATATATTTT. Amino acid sequence: CASRQGIGNTIYF.